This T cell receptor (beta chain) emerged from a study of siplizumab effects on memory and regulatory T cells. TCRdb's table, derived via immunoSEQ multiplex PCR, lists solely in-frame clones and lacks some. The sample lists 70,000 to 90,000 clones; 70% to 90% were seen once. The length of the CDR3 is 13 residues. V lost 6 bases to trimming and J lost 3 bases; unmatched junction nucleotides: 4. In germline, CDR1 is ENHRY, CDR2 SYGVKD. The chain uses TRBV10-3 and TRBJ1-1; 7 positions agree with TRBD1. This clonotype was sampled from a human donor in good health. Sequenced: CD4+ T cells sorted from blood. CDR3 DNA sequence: TGTGCCATCAGACACGGACAGGACACTGAAGCTTTCTTT. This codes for CAIRHGQDTEAFF.